This is a list of T cell receptor beta chains from one sample in a study of shared clonotypes between healthy human individuals. TCRdb's table, derived via immunoSEQ multiplex PCR, lists solely in-frame clones and lacks some. The data hold 800,000 or so clones, with roughly 96% observed a single time. Input material: naive CD8+ T cells sorted from blood. The source of these receptors is a man aged 30 to 45 in good health. CDR3s include the opening cysteine and the closing phenylalanine or tryptophan. D genes are given only for firm matches. Some rows have no size entry. The others give once, few or many, or a class for an expanded clone.

CASSRVLAGGHEQYF	TGTGCCAGCAGTAGAGTCCTAGCGGGAGGGCACGAGCAGTACTTC	.	TRBV6-5	TRBJ2-7	TRBD2
CASSLEGRGSTGELFF	TGTGCCAGCAGCTTAGAGGGCAGGGGTTCCACCGGGGAGCTGTTTTTT	.	TRBV13	TRBJ2-2	.
CASSVGVSKDEQFF	TGTGCCAGCAGCGTAGGGGTTTCGAAGGATGAGCAGTTCTTC	.	TRBV9	TRBJ2-1	.
CASSSAGVGPYNEQFF	TGTGCCAGCTCCTCGGCGGGGGTTGGACCTTACAATGAGCAGTTCTTC	.	TRBV7-9	TRBJ2-1	TRBD2
CASSDSLKTQYF	TGTGCCAGCAGTGACAGTCTTAAGACCCAGTACTTC	.	TRBV2	TRBJ2-5	.
CASSQPGLAGTGYNEQYF	TGTGCCAGCAGCCAGCCAGGGCTTGCCGGGACAGGGTATAACGAGCAGTACTTC	.	TRBV4-2	TRBJ2-7	TRBD1
CASSVGQGAYEQYF	TGTGCCAGCAGCGTTGGGCAGGGGGCCTACGAGCAGTACTTC	.	TRBV9	TRBJ2-7	TRBD1
CSVAGAWRDSYNEQFF	TGCAGCGTGGCCGGAGCTTGGAGGGACTCCTACAATGAGCAGTTCTTC	.	TRBV29-1	TRBJ2-1	.
CAWSRMVNTEAFF	TGTGCCTGGAGTCGTATGGTGAACACTGAAGCTTTCTTT	.	TRBV30	TRBJ1-1	.
CATSAQGDPGQGSWEQYF	TGTGCCACCAGCGCCCAGGGCGATCCGGGACAGGGTTCTTGGGAGCAGTACTTC	.	TRBV15	TRBJ2-7	TRBD1
CASSQRGHSPYGYTF	TGCGCCAGCAGCCAACGAGGCCACAGTCCCTATGGCTACACCTTC	.	TRBV4-1	TRBJ1-2	.
CASSQDSSGIPYNEQFF	TGTGCCAGCAGCCAAGATTCTAGCGGGATACCTTACAATGAGCAGTTCTTC	.	TRBV4-2	TRBJ2-1	TRBD2
CASSLPPGGSYNEQFF	TGTGCCAGCAGTTTACCTCCGGGGGGTTCCTACAATGAGCAGTTCTTC	.	TRBV28	TRBJ2-1	TRBD2
CASRDSGFGYTF	TGTGCCAGCAGGGACTCAGGGTTTGGCTACACCTTC	.	TRBV6-5	TRBJ1-2	.
CASSQDSSGWDSRDTQYF	TGTGCCAGCAGCCAGGACTCGTCAGGGTGGGACTCGAGGGATACGCAGTATTTT	.	TRBV11-3	TRBJ2-3	.
CASSSAVSGSGHEQFF	TGTGCCAGCAGTTCAGCCGTTAGCGGGAGTGGCCATGAGCAGTTCTTC	.	TRBV27	TRBJ2-1	TRBD2
CASSSTGTGANVLTF	TGTGCCAGCAGCAGTACAGGGACTGGGGCCAACGTCCTGACTTTC	once	TRBV7-9	TRBJ2-6	.
CASSRSLGRSPYEQYF	TGTGCCAGCAGCCGTTCTTTGGGGAGAAGTCCCTACGAGCAGTACTTC	once	TRBV14	TRBJ2-7	.
CASSLNPATGLDEQYF	TGTGCCAGCAGCTTGAACCCGGCGACAGGGCTCGACGAGCAGTACTTC	.	TRBV5-5	TRBJ2-7	TRBD1
CASSLVGSLEQYF	TGTGCCAGCAGCTTAGTGGGATCGCTCGAGCAGTACTTC	.	TRBV7-9	TRBJ2-7	.
CASSLRSGGNTDTQYF	TGTGCCAGCAGCTTGCGCTCAGGGGGAAACACAGATACGCAGTATTTT	once	TRBV11-2	TRBJ2-3	TRBD1
CASSQVHPSSYEQYF	TGCGCCAGCAGCCAAGTGCATCCCTCGAGCTACGAGCAGTACTTC	once	TRBV4-1	TRBJ2-7	.
CASSLSTGNHEQFF	TGTGCCAGCAGCTTATCGACAGGGAACCATGAGCAGTTCTTC	.	TRBV7-2	TRBJ2-1	TRBD1
CASSYEGSYGYTF	TGTGCCAGCAGTTACGAGGGGAGTTATGGCTACACCTTC	.	TRBV6-6	TRBJ1-2	.
CASRLAGDYIQYF	TGTGCCAGCAGGCTAGCGGGAGATTACATTCAGTACTTC	.	TRBV2	TRBJ2-4	TRBD2
CASSRWGSGNTIYF	TGTGCCAGCAGCCGATGGGGGTCTGGAAACACCATATATTTT	.	TRBV14	TRBJ1-3	.
CASSLALGGEKQPQHF	TGTGCCAGCAGCTTGGCCCTAGGGGGGGAAAAGCAGCCCCAGCATTTT	.	TRBV5-6	TRBJ1-5	.
CASSLLGQGNEQFF	TGTGCCAGCAGTTTATTGGGACAGGGTAATGAGCAGTTCTTC	.	TRBV28	TRBJ2-1	TRBD1
CASSFGGAIQETQYF	TGTGCCAGCAGCTTCGGGGGGGCGATCCAAGAGACCCAGTACTTC	once	TRBV11-2	TRBJ2-5	TRBD2
CASSPLAVSYNEQFF	TGCGCCAGCAGCCCTCTAGCGGTCTCCTACAATGAGCAGTTCTTC	.	TRBV4-1	TRBJ2-1	TRBD2
CASSEARDSSTDTQYF	TGTGCCAGCAGTGAAGCCCGGGACAGTAGCACAGATACGCAGTATTTT	once	TRBV6-1	TRBJ2-3	TRBD1
CASSEGRGIETQYF	TGTGCCAGCAGTGAGGGCAGGGGAATAGAGACCCAGTACTTC	.	TRBV25-1	TRBJ2-5	.
CASSVREGGTSTDTQYF	TGTGCCAGCAGCGTACGCGAGGGGGGGACCAGCACAGATACGCAGTATTTT	.	TRBV9	TRBJ2-3	.
CASSLLGLSYEQYF	TGCGCCAGCAGCTTGCTGGGTTTGTCCTACGAGCAGTACTTC	.	TRBV5-1	TRBJ2-7	.
CASSVGGRNNEQFF	TGTGCCAGCAGCGTAGGGGGGCGTAACAATGAGCAGTTCTTC	.	TRBV9	TRBJ2-1	.
CSVESPKAGAYEQYF	TGCAGCGTTGAATCACCAAAGGCAGGCGCCTACGAGCAGTACTTC	.	TRBV29-1	TRBJ2-7	.
CASSFEGTDIYEQFF	TGTGCCAGCAGTTTCGAAGGGACAGACATCTATGAGCAGTTCTTC	.	TRBV11-2	TRBJ2-1	TRBD1
CASSVEADYNEQFF	TGTGCCAGCAGCGTAGAAGCGGACTACAATGAGCAGTTCTTC	.	TRBV9	TRBJ2-1	.
CASSLFSSYEQYF	TGTGCCAGCAGTTTATTCTCTTCCTACGAGCAGTACTTC	.	TRBV28	TRBJ2-7	.
CSANPGSEAFF	TGCAGTGCTAACCCAGGGTCGGAAGCTTTCTTT	.	TRBV20-1	TRBJ1-1	.
CASSLSRTPDGDEQFF	TGTGCCAGCAGCTTATCACGGACACCAGATGGGGATGAGCAGTTCTTC	.	TRBV7-9	TRBJ2-1	.
CASSLVGWDSKPNEQFF	TGTGCCAGCAGCTTAGTGGGTTGGGACTCCAAACCGAATGAGCAGTTCTTC	once	TRBV7-8	TRBJ2-1	.
CASSRPVDSSGNTIYF	TGTGCCAGCAGTAGGCCCGTCGACAGCTCTGGAAACACCATATATTTT	.	TRBV7-9	TRBJ1-3	.
CASSFSEQPPYEQYF	TGTGCCAGCAGCTTCTCCGAACAGCCCCCCTACGAGCAGTACTTC	.	TRBV13	TRBJ2-7	.
CASPRTGRRGPYEQYF	TGTGCCAGTCCGAGGACAGGGAGAAGAGGTCCCTACGAGCAGTACTTC	.	TRBV19	TRBJ2-7	TRBD1
CASSFRDRALFSGYTF	TGTGCCAGCAGTTTCCGGGACAGGGCACTTTTTTCTGGCTACACCTTC	once	TRBV6-6	TRBJ1-2	TRBD1